These T cell receptor beta chains were read from a single sample in a study of blood T cell dynamics during melanoma immunotherapy. Sequencing was performed with immunoSEQ multiplex PCR; in TCRdb, only in-frame clones are kept and a portion is missing. The sample gives 15,000 or so clones, around nine tenths of which show up once; around 7.8% is in the top ten. The specimen was blood, collected from a patient treated with checkpoint blockade. Receptors originate from a human donor with melanoma. The CDR3 runs from the conserved cysteine through the conserved F or W. The order of the fields is V gene, D gene, clone size, J gene, CDR3 DNA, CDR3 protein. A D gene is named only where the DNA matches it firmly. Part of the rows lack a size; the others show once, few, many or a class for expanded clones.

>TRBV7-2|-|-|TRBJ1-6
TGTGCCAGCAGCAGAGACAGGAGCTCCTATAATTCACCCCTCCACTTT
CASSRDRSSYNSPLHF
>TRBV27|-|-|TRBJ2-2
TGTGCCAGCACCCCCTTCAGCGCGAACACCGGGGAGCTGTTTTTT
CASTPFSANTGELFF
>TRBV6-5|-|-|TRBJ1-2
TGTGCCAGCACCAACAGCCTATCTAACTATGGCTACACCTTC
CASTNSLSNYGYTF
>TRBV4-1|-|-|TRBJ2-7
TGCGCCAGCAGCCAAGATTCCCGGGACACCGCCTACGAGCAGTACTTC
CASSQDSRDTAYEQYF
>TRBV18|TRBD1|-|TRBJ2-7
TGTGCCAGCTCCCCGAGAGACAGGGCCTACGAGCAGTACTTC
CASSPRDRAYEQYF
>TRBV7-8|TRBD2|-|TRBJ2-5
TGTGCCAGCAGCTTATGGACTAGCGGGAGCGTATTAGAGACCCAGTACTTC
CASSLWTSGSVLETQYF
>TRBV5-1|TRBD1|-|TRBJ1-2
TGCGCCAGCAGCGTAGGACAGGGGGCGCGAGGCTACACCTTC
CASSVGQGARGYTF
>TRBV7-2|-|-|TRBJ1-2
TGTGCCAGCAGCTTAGTTCGTGACGGCTACACCTTC
CASSLVRDGYTF
>TRBV20-1|-|-|TRBJ2-7
TGCAGTGCCCTCGGGTCAGGGCAGTACTTC
CSALGSGQYF
>TRBV29-1|-|few|TRBJ2-5
TGCAGCGCCGGACGCCTCCAAGAGACCCAGTACTTC
CSAGRLQETQYF
>TRBV5-6|TRBD2|-|TRBJ2-7
TGTGCCAGCAGACGAAGCGGGAGGGCCTTAGAGCAGTACTTC
CASRRSGRALEQYF
>TRBV5-6|TRBD2|-|TRBJ2-3
TGTGCCAGCAGCTTGGTCACTAGCGGGAGTAGCACAGATACGCAGTATTTT
CASSLVTSGSSTDTQYF
>TRBV14|TRBD1|-|TRBJ2-1
TGTGCCAGCAGCCAAGTACAGGGGCGCGCCTACAATGAGCAGTTCTTC
CASSQVQGRAYNEQFF
>TRBV5-1|TRBD1|-|TRBJ2-7
TGCGCCAGCAGAACTGGACAGGGCAACGAGCAGTACTTC
CASRTGQGNEQYF
>TRBV21-1|-|-|TRBJ2-7
TGTGCCAGCAGCAGCGAAGGGGACGAGCAGTACTTC
CASSSEGDEQYF
>TRBV10-3|-|-|TRBJ2-2
TGTGCCATCAGTGGACAGACTTCCACCGGGGAGCTGTTTTTT
CAISGQTSTGELFF
>TRBV4-1|TRBD1|-|TRBJ2-1
TGCGCCAGCAGCAAGACCGGGACAGGGGTGTACAATGAGCAGTTCTTC
CASSKTGTGVYNEQFF
>TRBV4-1|TRBD1|once|TRBJ1-5
TGCGCCAGCAGCCAATCCTTCCTACAGGGGCGAGGGGATCAGCCCCAGCATTTT
CASSQSFLQGRGDQPQHF
>TRBV21-1|-|-|TRBJ2-7
TGTGCCAGCAGCTTCCGGACACGGCCCCCCTACGAGCAGTACTTC
CASSFRTRPPYEQYF
>TRBV6-6|-|-|TRBJ2-1
TGTGCCGGCAGACCTAGCTACCCTGAGCAGTTCTTC
CAGRPSYPEQFF
>TRBV28|TRBD1|-|TRBJ1-6
TGTGCCAGCAGCCGTGGACAGGCGAATTCACCCCTCCACTTT
CASSRGQANSPLHF
>TRBV4-3|TRBD1|few|TRBJ2-7
TGCGCCAGCAGCCAAGTTGCGACAGGGGGCGAGCAGTACTTC
CASSQVATGGEQYF
>TRBV28|-|-|TRBJ1-2
TGTGCCAGCAGTTTCGGCAGGGGTTTTGGCTACACCTTC
CASSFGRGFGYTF
>TRBV10-3|-|-|TRBJ1-3
TGTGCCATCGGTGAGAACTCTGGAAACACCATATATTTT
CAIGENSGNTIYF
>TRBV7-2|-|-|TRBJ1-3
TGTGCCAGCAGCCTCAATGTTGGGGGAAACACCATATATTTT
CASSLNVGGNTIYF
>TRBV7-3|TRBD2|few|TRBJ2-2
TGTGCCAGCAGCTTGGGACTAGCGACCGGGGAGCTGTTTTTT
CASSLGLATGELFF
>TRBV18|TRBD2|-|TRBJ2-5
TGTGCCAGCTCACCACGTAGGAATAGCGGGGGTGGAGAGACCCAGTACTTC
CASSPRRNSGGGETQYF
>TRBV18|TRBD1|-|TRBJ2-3
TGTGCCAGCTCACTTGAACAGGGGAACACAGATACGCAGTATTTT
CASSLEQGNTDTQYF
>TRBV2|-|-|TRBJ2-7
TGTGCCAGCACGACAACCAGTTTTCCCTACGAGCAGTACTTC
CASTTTSFPYEQYF
>TRBV7-6|-|-|TRBJ2-7
TGTGCCAGCAGCTTAGCGGACTCCCCCTACGAGCAGTACTTC
CASSLADSPYEQYF
>TRBV2|-|once|TRBJ2-1
TGTGCCAGCAGGGGCCCCGCGGGACTTTTAGCGTTCTTC
CASRGPAGLLAFF
>TRBV28|-|-|TRBJ1-1
TGTGCCAGCAGTCTTGCGAGACGAGGCCCCTACACTGAAGCTTTCTTT
CASSLARRGPYTEAFF
>TRBV6-4|TRBD1|-|TRBJ2-1
TGTGCCAGCAGCGCGGGACAGGGGTACAATGAGCAGTTCTTC
CASSAGQGYNEQFF
>TRBV19|TRBD1|-|TRBJ1-2
TGTGCCAGTAGTCGACAGGGCGGCTATGGCTACACCTTC
CASSRQGGYGYTF
>TRBV11-3|-|-|TRBJ2-3
TGTGCCAGCAGCGAGCAATTAACTAGCACAGATACGCAGTATTTT
CASSEQLTSTDTQYF
>TRBV9|-|-|TRBJ2-1
TGTGCCAGCAGCGTAGGTCGACTCAATGAGCAGTTCTTC
CASSVGRLNEQFF
>TRBV9|TRBD2|-|TRBJ2-1
TGTGCCAGCAGCGTAACTGGGACTAGCGGGTTCGATGAGCAGTTCTTC
CASSVTGTSGFDEQFF
>TRBV20-1|-|-|TRBJ2-3
TGCAGTGCTCAGGCGTGGGATACGCAGTATTTT
CSAQAWDTQYF
>TRBV6-6|-|-|TRBJ1-1
TGTGCCAGCACCGCTGACAGTGCGAAAAATGAAGCTTTCTTT
CASTADSAKNEAFF
>TRBV5-6|TRBD2|-|TRBJ2-3
TGTGCCAGCAGCCGGACTAGCGGGAGTCGGGATACGCAGTATTTT
CASSRTSGSRDTQYF
>TRBV19|-|-|TRBJ1-1
TGTGCCAGTACCGTGGACCCGAACACTGAAGCTTTCTTT
CASTVDPNTEAFF
>TRBV5-1|-|-|TRBJ2-5
TGCGCCAGCACCTTTGGGCCCTACGGCGTTTCAGAGACCCAGTACTTC
CASTFGPYGVSETQYF
>TRBV7-2|TRBD2|-|TRBJ2-1
TGTGCCAGCAGCTCCGGACTAGCGCCCAATGAGCAGTTCTTC
CASSSGLAPNEQFF
>TRBV4-3|-|-|TRBJ1-4
TGCGCCAGCAGCCAAGACCCGGAGAGGAAACTGTTTTTT
CASSQDPERKLFF
>TRBV27|-|once|TRBJ2-5
TGTGCCAGCAGTTCCTCCGGGACCTATGGGGAGACCCAGTACTTC
CASSSSGTYGETQYF